There are a few counts of the clone carrying this T cell receptor (beta chain). The individuals who served as donors were healthy Caucasians living in Russia, aged roughly 6 to 100. Isolating PBMCs gave at least 7 million of these cells per sample. Total RNA extracted from each sample amounted to at least 6 micrograms. The record originates from a study of blood T cells in healthy people across ages. CDR1 and CDR2 from the germline V gene are DFQATT and SNEGSKA (reference sequence). Losses at the gene ends were 5 bases for V and 6 bases for J; bases not matched to a gene: 18. This CDR3 has 17 residues. A second PCR, run for roughly 7 to 11 cycles, used a sample-barcoded 5' primer plus a J-beta primer mix. Sequencing yielded, for each sample, at least 3 million paired-end reads carrying CDR3. TCRdb fed the 5' RACE reads into MiXCR, producing one record per CDR3 protein. The sample lists approximately 2,000,000 distinct CDR3 sequences, 39% occurring once.

The TCR originated in a human donor in good health. Source material: blood. V is TRBV20-1 and J is TRBJ2-1; 8 nucleotides line up with TRBD2. CDR3 sequence: CSAHKILAGGPSNEQFF. CDR3 sequence (DNA): TGCAGTGCTCATAAGATTCTAGCGGGTGGTCCTTCCAATGAGCAGTTCTTC.